These T cell receptor beta chains were read from a single sample in a study of T cells after posttransplantation cyclophosphamide. Profiled with immunoSEQ multiplex PCR; TCRdb holds only in-frame clones, not every one. The repertoire holds over 5,500 clones, with approximately 98% as singletons. Source material: naive CD8+ T cells sorted from PBMCs. These TCRs come from a woman between 25 and 40 years old in good health and a related stem cell transplant donor. CDR3s include the opening cysteine and the closing phenylalanine or tryptophan. The order of the fields is CDR3 protein, CDR3 DNA, D gene, V gene, clone size, J gene. The D gene is left open where the match is weak. Clone size is given for some rows only: seen once, a few or many times, or a class if the clone is expanded.

CDR3aa: CASSLGQGAYQPQHF
CDR3nt: TGTGCCAGCAGCTTAGGACAGGGGGCCTATCAGCCCCAGCATTTT
d_gene: TRBD1
v_gene: TRBV7-8
abundance: .
j_gene: TRBJ1-5

CDR3aa: CATSRDHYEQYF
CDR3nt: TGTGCCACCAGCAGAGACCATTACGAGCAGTACTTC
d_gene: .
v_gene: TRBV15
abundance: .
j_gene: TRBJ2-7

CDR3aa: CASSDLGGGALQETQYF
CDR3nt: TGTGCCAGCAGCGACCTTGGCGGGGGGGCATTACAAGAGACCCAGTACTTC
d_gene: TRBD2
v_gene: TRBV5-4
abundance: .
j_gene: TRBJ2-5

CDR3aa: CASSIGTGGYEQYF
CDR3nt: TGTGCCAGTAGTATCGGGACAGGGGGTTACGAGCAGTACTTC
d_gene: TRBD1
v_gene: TRBV19
abundance: .
j_gene: TRBJ2-7

CDR3aa: CASSKPGAYEQYF
CDR3nt: TGTGCCAGCAGCAAACCAGGGGCCTACGAGCAGTACTTC
d_gene: .
v_gene: TRBV7-9
abundance: once
j_gene: TRBJ2-7

CDR3aa: CASSWDRVGTEAFF
CDR3nt: TGTGCCAGCAGCTGGGACAGGGTGGGGACTGAAGCTTTCTTT
d_gene: TRBD1
v_gene: TRBV13
abundance: .
j_gene: TRBJ1-1

CDR3aa: CASSLGGNDGYTF
CDR3nt: TGCGCCAGCAGCTTGGGGGGCAATGATGGCTACACCTTC
d_gene: .
v_gene: TRBV5-1
abundance: .
j_gene: TRBJ1-2

CDR3aa: CASSPNQRGPYEQYF
CDR3nt: TGTGCCAGCAGTCCAAACCAACGAGGCCCCTACGAGCAGTACTTC
d_gene: .
v_gene: TRBV7-9
abundance: .
j_gene: TRBJ2-7

CDR3aa: CASSQRDSPAQETQYF
CDR3nt: TGCGCCAGCAGCCAAAGGGACTCCCCCGCCCAAGAGACCCAGTACTTC
d_gene: .
v_gene: TRBV4-1
abundance: .
j_gene: TRBJ2-5

CDR3aa: CASSPPEGRTEAFF
CDR3nt: TGTGCCAGCTCACCACCGGAGGGGCGCACTGAAGCTTTCTTT
d_gene: .
v_gene: TRBV18
abundance: .
j_gene: TRBJ1-1

CDR3aa: CASSSGTAFLADTQYF
CDR3nt: TGTGCCAGCAGCTCAGGGACAGCCTTCTTGGCAGATACGCAGTATTTT
d_gene: TRBD1
v_gene: TRBV5-8
abundance: .
j_gene: TRBJ2-3

CDR3aa: CASSLDPLTGLNEQFF
CDR3nt: TGTGCCAGCAGCTTAGATCCCTTAACTGGGCTGAATGAGCAGTTCTTC
d_gene: .
v_gene: TRBV11-3
abundance: .
j_gene: TRBJ2-1

CDR3aa: CASSHSGAGEQYF
CDR3nt: TGTGCCAGCAGTCATTCAGGGGCTGGGGAGCAGTACTTC
d_gene: .
v_gene: TRBV11-2
abundance: .
j_gene: TRBJ2-7

CDR3aa: CASVRDRGRETQYF
CDR3nt: TGTGCCAGCGTCCGGGACAGGGGGAGGGAGACCCAGTACTTC
d_gene: TRBD1
v_gene: TRBV25-1
abundance: .
j_gene: TRBJ2-5

CDR3aa: CASSQDRGDGDLGEKLFF
CDR3nt: TGTGCCAGCAGCCAAGATAGAGGGGATGGGGACTTGGGGGAAAAACTGTTTTTT
d_gene: .
v_gene: TRBV4-2
abundance: .
j_gene: TRBJ1-4

CDR3aa: CASSLELAGGRETQYF
CDR3nt: TGTGCCAGCAGCTTAGAGTTAGCGGGGGGCCGGGAGACCCAGTACTTC
d_gene: TRBD2
v_gene: TRBV7-6
abundance: .
j_gene: TRBJ2-5

CDR3aa: CSVAHSPYEQYF
CDR3nt: TGCAGCGTTGCTCACTCGCCCTACGAGCAGTACTTC
d_gene: .
v_gene: TRBV29-1
abundance: .
j_gene: TRBJ2-7

CDR3aa: CASSSGGSYEQYF
CDR3nt: TGTGCCAGCAGCTCCGGAGGGTCATACGAGCAGTACTTC
d_gene: .
v_gene: TRBV7-9
abundance: .
j_gene: TRBJ2-7

CDR3aa: CASGRGPTDTQYF
CDR3nt: TGTGCCAGCGGCAGGGGGCCAACAGATACGCAGTATTTT
d_gene: TRBD1
v_gene: TRBV28
abundance: .
j_gene: TRBJ2-3

CDR3aa: CASSLGLMTYEQYF
CDR3nt: TGTGCCAGCAGCTTAGGACTGATGACCTACGAGCAGTACTTC
d_gene: .
v_gene: TRBV7-8
abundance: .
j_gene: TRBJ2-7

CDR3aa: CASSQREHADTQYF
CDR3nt: TGCGCCAGCAGCCAAAGAGAGCACGCAGATACGCAGTATTTT
d_gene: .
v_gene: TRBV4-3
abundance: .
j_gene: TRBJ2-3

CDR3aa: CASSGDNRGQSPLHF
CDR3nt: TGTGCCAGCAGTGGGGATAACAGGGGGCAGTCACCCCTCCACTTT
d_gene: TRBD1
v_gene: TRBV25-1
abundance: .
j_gene: TRBJ1-6

CDR3aa: CASSTPGTAKETQYF
CDR3nt: TGTGCCAGCAGCACCCCCGGGACAGCTAAAGAGACCCAGTACTTC
d_gene: TRBD1
v_gene: TRBV7-9
abundance: .
j_gene: TRBJ2-5

CDR3aa: CASSFYASTDTQYF
CDR3nt: TGTGCCAGCAGTTTCTACGCTAGTACAGATACGCAGTATTTT
d_gene: .
v_gene: TRBV28
abundance: .
j_gene: TRBJ2-3

CDR3aa: CASSTSGTENTEAFF
CDR3nt: TGTGCCAGTAGTACTTCGGGGACAGAGAACACTGAAGCTTTCTTT
d_gene: TRBD1
v_gene: TRBV19
abundance: .
j_gene: TRBJ1-1

CDR3aa: CASSFGTGNQPQHF
CDR3nt: TGCGCCAGCAGCTTTGGGACAGGAAATCAGCCCCAGCATTTT
d_gene: TRBD1
v_gene: TRBV5-1
abundance: .
j_gene: TRBJ1-5

CDR3aa: CASSFGQIEAFF
CDR3nt: TGTGCCAGCAGCTTCGGACAGATTGAAGCTTTCTTT
d_gene: .
v_gene: TRBV5-6
abundance: .
j_gene: TRBJ1-1